The following is a T cell receptor (beta chain) sequence with its context. The CDR3 contains 15 residues. Germline V CDR1 and CDR2: MNHEY, SMNVEV (reference sequence). V lost 6 bases and J lost 3, with 17 bases in between. Healthy bone marrow donors made up the donor group. At sampling all donors were nominally healthy, likely with unrecorded immune exposures. The data were taken from a study of cytomegalovirus exposure and HLA in healthy donors. PCR employed 60 Vbeta and 13 Jbeta primers. Repertoires were generated with immunoSEQ multiplex PCR, while TCRdb's copy carries only in-frame clones and drops some. This table has about 130,000 clones, around 73% appearing once.

The V gene is TRBV27, the J gene TRBJ1-1; tentatively, D is TRBD1 (5 bases). The receptor was isolated from a man aged 30 to 45 in good health and CMV-seropositive. Sequencing was carried out using PBMCs. CDR3 region: CASRAGTGYYTEAFF. The CDR3 DNA reads as TGTGCCAGCAGGGCGGGGACGGGGTACTACACTGAAGCTTTCTTT.